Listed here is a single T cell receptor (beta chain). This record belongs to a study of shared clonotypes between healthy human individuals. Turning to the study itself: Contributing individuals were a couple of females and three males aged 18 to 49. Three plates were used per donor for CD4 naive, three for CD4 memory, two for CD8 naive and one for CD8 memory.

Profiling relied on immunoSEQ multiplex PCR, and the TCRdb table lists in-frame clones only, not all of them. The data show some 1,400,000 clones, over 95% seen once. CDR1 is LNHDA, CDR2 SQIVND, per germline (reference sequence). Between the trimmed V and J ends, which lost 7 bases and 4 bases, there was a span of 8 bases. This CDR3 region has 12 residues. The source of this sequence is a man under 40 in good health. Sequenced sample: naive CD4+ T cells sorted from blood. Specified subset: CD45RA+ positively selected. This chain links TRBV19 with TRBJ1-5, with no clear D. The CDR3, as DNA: TGTGCCAGTATTGGAGAAAATCAGCCCCAGCATTTT. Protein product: CASIGENQPQHF. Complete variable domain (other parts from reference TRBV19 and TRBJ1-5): DGGITQSPKYLFRKEGQNVTLSCEQNLNHDAMYWYRQDPGQGLRLIYYSQIVNDFQKGDIAEGYSVSREKKESFPLTVTSAQKNPTAFYLCASIGENQPQHFGDGTRLSIL.